Described below is a single T cell receptor beta chain sequence and its context. Its antigen is still unknown. This CDR3 spans 15 amino acids. Germline loops: CDR1 LNHDA, CDR2 SQIVND (reference sequence). V was shortened by 3 bases and J by 5 bases, with 13 bases between the two germline ends. Sequenced by immunoSEQ multiplex PCR; TCRdb stores in-frame clones only, minus some. This sample has around 110,000 clones, with nearly 95% found just once. This specimen comes from a study of T cell repertoires and HLA-DP antigens. Study at large: DNA input averaged approximately 230 ng in sorted CD137+CD4+ and roughly 1.2 ug in pre-culture CD4+.

Notes on the study in general: Average cumulative frequency of previously undetected clones was 36.3% against one allele and under 60% against the other.

Sequencing was carried out using CD4+ T cells from PBMCs. The rearrangement joins TRBV19 to TRBJ2-2; tentative D call: TRBD2 (6 bases). The TCR originated in a woman aged 18-29 years in good health and CMV-seronegative. The CDR3 bases are TGTGCCAGTAGTATTTCGCTAGCGTTTACCGGGGAGCTGTTTTTT. Amino acids: CASSISLAFTGELFF.